The 5 T cell receptor beta chains in this list originate from one sample, sequenced in a study of long-term antiretroviral therapy in people with HIV. Sequencing used immunoSEQ v3.0 at survey level. The table came from immunoSEQ multiplex PCR; TCRdb's copy has only in-frame clones and leaves some out. The sample has more than 10,000 clones; about 88% are singletons. The sample consisted of unsorted PBMCs, taken 2.1 years after starting antiretroviral therapy. These receptors originate from a woman in her thirties or forties with HIV.

The J gene is TRBJ1-6, the V gene TRBV6-5; a possible D gene is TRBD1 (5 bases). The CDR3 extends over 15 amino acids. Trimming took 8 bases from V and 7 from J, leaving 18 bases between them. From germline, CDR1 is MNHEY and CDR2 SVGAGI. CDR3 DNA sequence: TGTGCCAGCCTCCCGGGACGGTTGGGGAATTCACCCCTCCACTTT. This gives the protein CASLPGRLGNSPLHF.

Concerning this clone: The germline gene is not matched at one end of the junction; a read error may be the cause. The genes are TRBV5-5 and TRBJ1-2; D gene uncertain. CDR3 length equals 13 residues. CDR1 SGHKS and CDR2 YYEKEE come from the germline V gene (reference sequence). CDR3 in DNA: TGTGCCAGCAGTTTGGCGGGGAACTATGGCTACACCTTC. It encodes CASSLAGNYGYTF.

This clone has a handful of counts. The chain carries TRBV9 and TRBJ2-7; 8 positions agree with TRBD1. This CDR3 comprises 15 residues. Trimming cost V 4 bases and J 6 bases; bases outside gene matches: 12. CDR1 and CDR2 from the germline V gene are SGDLS and YYNGEE. The CDR3 loop reads CASSLGQGLPLEQYF. The CDR3 DNA reads as TGTGCCAGCAGCCTCGGACAGGGATTGCCCCTCGAGCAGTACTTC.

The rearrangement uses TRBV5-4 and TRBJ2-5; TRBD1 aligns across 9 bases. J was trimmed by 4 bases and V by 4 bases; bases with no gene match: 5. This CDR3 region has 14 residues. The germline V gene encodes CDR1 SGHNT and CDR2 YYREEE (reference sequence). In DNA, the CDR3 is TGTGCCAGCAGCCCTGGGACAGGGAGAGAGACCCAGTACTTC. Encoded protein: CASSPGTGRETQYF.

The chain recombines TRBV18 with TRBJ1-2, with D tentatively TRBD1 (6 bases). The CDR3 covers 15 residues. V dropped 0 bases and J dropped 3 bases, with 11 bases sitting between them. Per germline, CDR1 KGHSH and CDR2 LQKENI. CDR3 amino acids: CASSPPPGQHYGYTF. The DNA for the CDR3 is TGTGCCAGCTCACCACCTCCTGGACAGCACTATGGCTACACCTTC.